One sample yielded the 28 T cell receptor beta chains listed below, sequenced in a study of shared clonotypes between healthy human individuals. Clones were read by immunoSEQ multiplex PCR, and TCRdb kept only the in-frame ones, dropping some. The sample records some 1,900,000 clones, about 95% being singletons. The naive CD8 fraction comprised CD45RO-negative cells positively selected for CCR7 and excluded terminally differentiated effector memory CD45RA+ cells. Source material: naive CD8+ T cells sorted from blood. The source of these receptors is a man between 18 and 29 years old in good health.

Notes on this clone: The same CDR3 also results from other DNA sequences found in this sample. This chain links TRBV6-1 with TRBJ2-7; no reliable D call. Trimming removed 2 bases at V and 0 bases at J, with 8 bases between. CDR3 length: 14 amino acids. CDR1 is MNHNS, CDR2 SASEGT, per germline. CDR3 region: CASSEWAGSYEQYF. In DNA form, the CDR3 reads TGTGCCAGCAGTGAATGGGCAGGCTCCTACGAGCAGTACTTC.

The chain uses TRBV6-5 and TRBJ2-7; tentatively, D is TRBD1 (6 bases). This CDR3 has 15 amino acids. V was cut by 4 bases and J by 5 bases, with 18 bases left in between. Germline CDR1 is MNHEY and CDR2 is SVGAGI. The CDR3 sequence is CASSFQGGTVNEQYF. The CDR3 DNA follows: TGTGCCAGCAGTTTTCAAGGGGGAACGGTCAACGAGCAGTACTTC.

The chain joins TRBV18 to TRBJ1-4; no clear D gene. Trimming took 2 bases from V and 3 from J, leaving 13 bases between them. CDR1 is KGHSH and CDR2 is LQKENI in the germline V gene. The CDR3 contains 16 residues. CDR3 sequence (DNA): TGTGCCAGCTCACCATATGGCGGCGGACCTAATGAAAAACTGTTTTTT. Residues: CASSPYGGGPNEKLFF.

The gene calls are TRBV29-1 and TRBJ2-1; 7 bases map to TRBD2. V dropped 1 base and J dropped 2; count of bases not matched to a gene: 2. Germline V CDR1 and CDR2: SQVTM, ANQGSEA. The CDR3 covers 14 residues. CDR3 region: CSVEASGAYNEQFF. CDR3 nucleotide sequence: TGCAGCGTTGAAGCTAGCGGCGCCTACAATGAGCAGTTCTTC.

The sample holds one count of this clone. The chain recombines TRBV25-1 with TRBJ2-1; TRBD1 agrees at 7 bases. Germline CDR1 is MGHDK and CDR2 is SYGVNS. This CDR3 region has 14 residues. J was trimmed by 6 bases and V by 4 bases; bases with no gene match: 6. The CDR3 DNA reads as TGTGCCAGCAGTGGGTGGGACAGCACCAATGAGCAGTTCTTC. Protein product: CASSGWDSTNEQFF.

The rearrangement uses TRBV6-5 and TRBJ2-3; D remains unclear. The V end was cut by 8 bases, the J end by 6 bases, with 9 bases between. This CDR3 spans 11 amino acids. CDR1 is MNHEY and CDR2 is SVGAGI in the germline V gene. CDR3 region: CASASLDTQYF. DNA for the CDR3: TGTGCCAGCGCCTCTTTGGATACGCAGTATTTT.

The chain joins TRBV4-2 to TRBJ1-2, with D unresolved. CDR3 size: 16 residues. Trimming removed 0 bases from V and 3 bases from J, with 14 bases in between. Per the germline V gene, CDR1 is LGHNA and CDR2 is YNFKEQ. The CDR3 region is CASSQDRSLWDYGYTF. CDR3 sequence (DNA): TGTGCCAGCAGCCAAGATAGGTCCCTTTGGGACTATGGCTACACCTTC.

The chain has TRBV11-2 and TRBJ2-7, with D perhaps TRBD1 or TRBD2 (5 bases each). Looked up from germline, CDR1 is SGHAT and CDR2 is FQNNGV. V dropped 7 bases and J dropped 0 bases, with 16 bases sitting between them. This CDR3 has 15 residues. The CDR3 DNA is TGTGCCAGCACCGGATTGGGGGTCGCCTCCTACGAGCAGTACTTC. Encoded protein: CASTGLGVASYEQYF.

The J gene is TRBJ2-2, the V gene TRBV7-6; D perhaps matches TRBD2 (7 bases). V lost 1 base, J lost 8 bases, and 20 bases lay in between. CDR3 size: 17 residues. Germline CDR1 SGHVS, CDR2 FNYEAQ. CDR3 in DNA: TGTGCCAGCAGCTTAGTAGGGGGGGACTCGTTCCTTGGGGAGCTGTTTTTT. The encoded protein is CASSLVGGDSFLGELFF.

The gene calls are TRBV9 and TRBJ2-7; TRBD1 aligns across 12 bases. Germline assignment: CDR1 SGDLS and CDR2 YYNGEE. The CDR3 runs to 13 residues. With V trimmed by 3 bases and J by 7 bases, 2 bases remained unmatched. The CDR3, as DNA: TGTGCCAGCAGCGCGGGACAGGGGGCTGAGCAGTACTTC. Translation gives CASSAGQGAEQYF.

The gene calls are TRBV5-5 and TRBJ2-7, with D perhaps matching TRBD1 (6 bases). The CDR3 has 14 amino acids. The germline V gene encodes CDR1 SGHKS and CDR2 YYEKEE (reference sequence). Trimming removed 2 bases at V and 4 bases at J, with 13 bases between. CDR3 in amino acids: CASSFSGGGYEQYF. CDR3 nucleotide sequence: TGTGCCAGCAGCTTTTCTGGGGGCGGGTACGAGCAGTACTTC.

This clone occurred once. The V call is TRBV7-8, the J call TRBJ1-6; unclear D gene. This CDR3 has 14 residues. Germline loops: CDR1 SGHVS, CDR2 FQNEAQ. Trimming removed 2 bases from V and 8 bases from J, with 10 bases in between. The CDR3 sequence: CASSLMGSDSPLHF. The CDR3, as DNA: TGTGCCAGCAGCTTAATGGGGAGCGATTCACCCCTCCACTTT.

This chain links TRBV27 with TRBJ2-7; D possibly corresponds to TRBD1 (6 bases). Germline-derived CDR1 and CDR2 are MNHEY and SMNVEV (reference sequence). The CDR3 is 13 amino acids. The V end lost 0 bases, the J end lost 7 bases, and 10 bases lay between the germline ends. In DNA, the CDR3 is TGTGCCAGCAGTTTATCGGCTACAGGGGAGCAGTACTTC. It is translated as CASSLSATGEQYF.

J is TRBJ2-5 and V is TRBV19, with TRBD2 matching over 8 bases. CDR1 and CDR2 from the germline V gene are LNHDA and SQIVND (reference sequence). Losses at the gene ends were 3 bases for V and 3 bases for J; bases not matched to a gene: 6. The CDR3 is 15 residues long. The chain's CDR3 is CASSMQTGGEETQYF. CDR3 sequence (DNA): TGTGCCAGTAGTATGCAGACGGGAGGGGAAGAGACCCAGTACTTC.

V and J are TRBV12-5 and TRBJ2-5; D is ambiguous. Germline lookup yields CDR1 LGHNT and CDR2 FRNRAP. V was trimmed by 6 bases and J by 5 bases, leaving 19 bases between them. The CDR3 sequence is 15 residues long. For the CDR3, the DNA is TGTGCTAGTGGATCGACATCCTCCACGGAGGAGACCCAGTACTTC. Translated, it gives CASGSTSSTEETQYF.

The CDR3 reads CAGGSDTGELFF. As DNA, the CDR3 is TGTGCCGGGGGTAGCGACACCGGGGAGCTGTTTTTT. The V gene is TRBV2, the J gene TRBJ2-2; D tentatively fits TRBD1 or TRBD2 (5 bases each). This CDR3 comprises 12 residues. V was trimmed by 11 bases and J by 3 bases, leaving 10 bases between them. Germline-derived CDR1 and CDR2 are SNHLY and FYNNEI.

This chain links TRBV2 with TRBJ1-3, with no clear D. V was cut by 3 bases and J by 0 bases, with 6 bases left in between. The CDR3 spans 14 residues. Germline assignment: CDR1 SNHLY and CDR2 FYNNEI. For the CDR3, the DNA is TGTGCCAGCAGTGATTTGGACTCTGGAAACACCATATATTTT. The encoded protein is CASSDLDSGNTIYF.

This chain connects TRBV9 to TRBJ1-6; the D gene is possibly TRBD1 (6 bases). Germline V gives CDR1 SGDLS, CDR2 YYNGEE. This CDR3 is built from 15 residues. The V gene lost 4 bases and the J gene lost 6 bases, with 14 bases spanning the gap. This CDR3 reads CASSPSTGFNSPLHF. DNA of the CDR3: TGTGCCAGCAGCCCTTCAACAGGGTTTAATTCACCCCTCCACTTT.

As to this clone: This sample includes further DNA sequences coding for the same CDR3. The V gene is TRBV27, the J gene TRBJ2-2; D gene uncertain. CDR1 and CDR2 from the germline V gene are MNHEY and SMNVEV (reference sequence). The CDR3 contains 14 residues. V shed 3 bases and J shed 5 bases, with 10 bases lying between them. Here the CDR3 DNA reads TGTGCCAGCAGTTTGTCGCTTAGGACCGGGGAGCTGTTTTTT. The encoded protein is CASSLSLRTGELFF.

V is TRBV4-1 and J is TRBJ1-1; D ambiguous. CDR3 size: 15 residues. CDR1 MGHRA and CDR2 YSYEKL come from the germline V gene. The ends were cut back, 0 bases at V and 5 bases at J, with 13 bases in the middle. CDR3 DNA: TGCGCCAGCAGCCAAGATGCCCTCGGGAGAACTGAAGCTTTCTTT. Protein product: CASSQDALGRTEAFF.

V gene TRBV5-6 combines with J gene TRBJ2-1; D is uncertain. Trimming pared 4 bases from V and 12 bases from J, leaving 17 bases between. From germline, CDR1 is SGHDT and CDR2 YYEEEE. This CDR3 has 13 residues. CDR3 sequence reads: CASSPNPPSGQFF. CDR3 bases: TGTGCCAGCAGCCCGAATCCCCCGTCAGGGCAGTTCTTC. Full variable domain (missing parts from reference TRBV5-6 and TRBJ2-1): DAGVTQSPTHLIKTRGQQVTLRCSPKSGHDTVSWYQQALGQGPQFIFQYYEEEERQRGNFPDRFSGHQFPNYSSELNVNALLLGDSALYLCASSPNPPSGQFFGPGTRLTVL.

This clone was recorded only once. The genes are TRBV10-3 and TRBJ2-7; 7 nucleotides align to TRBD2. Trimming removed 4 bases from V and 3 bases from J; junction bases left unmatched: 15. Germline CDR1 ENHRY, CDR2 SYGVKD. The CDR3 consists of 17 residues. CDR3 residues: CAISVHVEPSGVYEQYF. The CDR3 bases are TGTGCCATCAGTGTTCATGTGGAGCCTAGCGGAGTCTACGAGCAGTACTTC.

The rearrangement uses TRBV5-1 and TRBJ2-7; no clear D gene. The ends were cut back, 0 bases at V and 2 bases at J, with 12 bases in the middle. Germline V CDR1 and CDR2: SGHRS, YFSETQ. The CDR3 contains 15 residues. The CDR3 DNA reads as TGCGCCAGCAGCTTGGATGGCGGAGCAACCTACGAGCAGTACTTC. This sequence encodes CASSLDGGATYEQYF. Looking up the rest from reference TRBV5-1 and TRBJ2-7 gives the full variable domain: KAGVTQTPRYLIKTRGQQVTLSCSPISGHRSVSWYQQTPGQGLQFLFEYFSETQRNKGNFPGRFSGRQFSNSRSEMNVSTLELGDSALYLCASSLDGGATYEQYFGPGTRLTVT.

This chain links TRBV10-2 with TRBJ2-7; 8 bases fit TRBD2. Germline V lookup: CDR1 WSHSY, CDR2 SAAADI. V trimming: 6 bases; J trimming: 6 bases; junction bases outside the gene matches: 7. CDR3 size: 13 residues. CDR3 nucleotide sequence: TGCGCCAGCAGCTTGGGACTAGGGGTCGAGCAGTACTTC. Protein: CASSLGLGVEQYF.

The chain employs TRBV5-6 and TRBJ2-7; 7 nucleotides line up with TRBD2. CDR1 SGHDT and CDR2 YYEEEE come from the germline V gene. CDR3 length: 16 residues. The J segment lost 3 bases and the V segment lost 3 bases, leaving 12 bases of the junction unmatched. CDR3 in DNA: TGTGCCAGCAGCTCCGAGCGGGACGGACACCACTACGAGCAGTACTTC. The encoded protein is CASSSERDGHHYEQYF.

The chain joins TRBV2 to TRBJ1-1, with 10 bases lining up with TRBD1. CDR1 and CDR2 from the germline V gene are SNHLY and FYNNEI. The CDR3 is 14 amino acids. V trimming: 6 bases; J trimming: 4 bases; junction bases outside the gene matches: 5. The CDR3 sequence: CASRAGTGVTEAFF. The CDR3, as DNA: TGTGCCAGCAGGGCCGGGACAGGGGTCACTGAAGCTTTCTTT.

The chain combines TRBV4-1 with TRBJ2-7, with D possibly matching TRBD1 (6 bases). Germline CDR1 MGHRA, CDR2 YSYEKL. This CDR3 contains 14 residues. The V end lost 1 base, the J end lost 2 bases, and 9 bases lay between the germline ends. In nucleotides, the CDR3 is TGCGCCAGCAGCCAAGTCGGGACAACCTACGAGCAGTACTTC. Its translation: CASSQVGTTYEQYF.

The rearrangement uses TRBV6-1 and TRBJ2-7; 9 positions agree with TRBD1. The V segment lost 4 bases and the J segment 5 bases; nucleotides outside the gene matches: 12. The CDR3 is made up of 16 amino acids. CDR1 is MNHNS, CDR2 SASEGT, per germline. The CDR3 protein is CASSGQPGQGSDEQYF. The CDR3 DNA follows: TGTGCCAGCAGTGGGCAACCGGGACAGGGCTCGGACGAGCAGTACTTC.